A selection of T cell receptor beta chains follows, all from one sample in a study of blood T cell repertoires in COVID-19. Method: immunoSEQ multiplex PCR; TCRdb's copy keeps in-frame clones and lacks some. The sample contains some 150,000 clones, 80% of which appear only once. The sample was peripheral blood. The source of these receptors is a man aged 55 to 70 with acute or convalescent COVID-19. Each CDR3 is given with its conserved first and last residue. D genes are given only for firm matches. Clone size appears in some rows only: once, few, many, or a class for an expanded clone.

TGTGCCAGCAGCTCTATACAGGTTCCTCTATCTCCCCTGCAGTACTTC | CASSSIQVPLSPLQYF | TRBV28 | . | TRBJ2-7 | .
TGTGCCAGCAGTTCGGGACGACAGGCTGAGACCCAATACTTC | CASSSGRQAETQYF | TRBV6-2/TRBV6-3 | . | TRBJ2-5 | .
TGCGCCAGCAGCTTGGTTTCCGGACTAGCGTCCAATGAGCAGTTCTTC | CASSLVSGLASNEQFF | TRBV5-1 | TRBD2 | TRBJ2-1 | .
TGTGCCAGCTCACCACAGGGGACCGGGGAGCTGTTTTTT | CASSPQGTGELFF | TRBV18 | . | TRBJ2-2 | .
TGTGCCAGCAGCTTAGCGCAGGGGCAAAACTATGGCTACACCTTC | CASSLAQGQNYGYTF | TRBV7-2 | . | TRBJ1-2 | .
TGTGCCAGCAGGGACAGGGTAGAGGATGGCTACACCTTC | CASRDRVEDGYTF | TRBV2 | TRBD1 | TRBJ1-2 | .
TGTGCCAGCAGTTACCCGGGACAGGGTGCTAGCAATCAGCCCCAGCATTTT | CASSYPGQGASNQPQHF | TRBV6-2/TRBV6-3 | TRBD1 | TRBJ1-5 | .
TGCAGTGCAACGGGAGACTACGAGCAGTACTTC | CSATGDYEQYF | TRBV20-1 | . | TRBJ2-7 | once
TGTGCCAGCAGTTCGGGACTTTCCTATGGCTACACCTTC | CASSSGLSYGYTF | TRBV6-6 | . | TRBJ1-2 | .
TGCGCCAGCAGCCAAGATTTTAGCGGCGGCCTAACTTCACCCCTCCACTTT | CASSQDFSGGLTSPLHF | TRBV4-1 | . | TRBJ1-6 | .
TGTGCCATCAGAGCCCCCCAGACTAGCGGGCCCTACAATGAGCAGTTCTTC | CAIRAPQTSGPYNEQFF | TRBV10-3 | TRBD2 | TRBJ2-1 | .
TGCGCCAGCAGCTTAACCAGAGAAAAACTGTTTTTT | CASSLTREKLFF | TRBV5-1 | . | TRBJ1-4 | .